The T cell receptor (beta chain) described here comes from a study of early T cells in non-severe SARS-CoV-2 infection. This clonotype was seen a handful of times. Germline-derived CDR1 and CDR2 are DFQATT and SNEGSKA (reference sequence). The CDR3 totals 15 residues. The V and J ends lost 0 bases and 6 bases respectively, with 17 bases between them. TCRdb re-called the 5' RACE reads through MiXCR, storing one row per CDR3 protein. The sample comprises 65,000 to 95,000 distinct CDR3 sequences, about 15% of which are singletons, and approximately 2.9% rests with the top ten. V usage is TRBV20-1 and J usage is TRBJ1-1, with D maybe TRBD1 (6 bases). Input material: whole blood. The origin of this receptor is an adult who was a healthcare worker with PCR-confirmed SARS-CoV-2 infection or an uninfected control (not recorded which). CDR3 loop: CSARDPGAGKAEAFF. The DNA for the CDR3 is TGCAGTGCTAGAGACCCGGGGGCGGGGAAGGCTGAAGCTTTCTTT.